Listed below are T cell receptor beta chains from one sample, sequenced in a study of blood T cell repertoires in COVID-19. The protocol was immunoSEQ multiplex PCR, while the TCRdb copy is restricted to in-frame clones and leaves out a portion. This sample has 120,000 to 150,000 clones; around nine tenths occur once, and the top ten carry approximately 5.4%. Sequenced sample: peripheral blood. These receptors came from a human donor in a cohort sampled during active COVID-19. Each CDR3 is given with its conserved first and last residue. Each record gives: clone size, V gene, J gene, D gene, CDR3 protein, CDR3 DNA. D genes are given only for firm matches. Not every row has a clone size; where given, it reads once, few, many or a size class.

once	TRBV5-1	TRBJ2-3	TRBD2	CASSSLTWTSGSPDTQYF	TGCGCCAGCAGCTCCCTTACTTGGACTAGCGGGAGTCCAGATACGCAGTATTTT
-	TRBV11-2	TRBJ2-5	-	CASSFGSREYGETQYF	TGTGCCAGCAGCTTCGGATCCCGGGAGTACGGGGAGACCCAGTACTTC
once	TRBV6-5	TRBJ2-3	TRBD2	CASLYPASGGDTQYF	TGTGCCAGCCTCTATCCGGCTAGCGGGGGGGATACGCAGTATTTT
few	TRBV2	TRBJ1-1	-	CASSPSLNTEAFF	TGTGCCAGCAGTCCGAGTTTGAACACTGAAGCTTTCTTT
-	TRBV2	TRBJ2-4	TRBD1	CASSVRDRGMHIQYF	TGTGCCAGCAGTGTCCGGGACAGGGGGATGCACATTCAGTACTTC
-	TRBV6-6	TRBJ2-7	TRBD1	CASSYDRGDEQYF	TGTGCCAGCAGTTACGACAGGGGCGACGAGCAGTACTTC
-	TRBV7-6	TRBJ2-1	-	CASSLATGSSYNEQFF	TGTGCCAGCAGCTTAGCGACCGGGAGCTCCTACAATGAGCAGTTCTTC
-	TRBV29-1	TRBJ2-1	-	CSVDRGTTTYNEQFF	TGCAGCGTTGACCGAGGGACAACAACCTACAATGAGCAGTTCTTC
once	TRBV7-8	TRBJ1-2	TRBD1	CASSLSNRDRTGGKVYGYTF	TGTGCCAGCAGCTTAAGTAATCGGGACAGGACAGGGGGCAAGGTCTATGGCTACACCTTC
-	TRBV24-1	TRBJ2-3	TRBD2	CATGTSGLDTQYF	TGTGCCACGGGGACTAGCGGTCTAGATACGCAGTATTTT
few	TRBV27	TRBJ1-2	-	CASSFQGVGSSGVYGYTF	TGTGCCAGCAGTTTCCAGGGTGTGGGGTCGTCTGGGGTCTATGGCTACACCTTC
-	TRBV6-1	TRBJ1-1	-	CASSEWGRTAFF	TGTGCCAGCAGTGAATGGGGCAGGACGGCTTTCTTT
-	TRBV7-2	TRBJ1-6	-	CASSSGEGSRPSYNSPLHF	TGTGCCAGCAGCTCGGGAGAGGGATCCCGCCCCTCCTATAATTCACCCCTCCACTTT
once	TRBV28	TRBJ1-1	-	CASRGGAATNTEAFF	TGTGCCAGCAGGGGGGGGGCGGCGACGAACACTGAAGCTTTCTTT
-	TRBV6-1	TRBJ2-7	-	CASSEGATPRYF	TGTGCCAGCAGTGAAGGGGCCACCCCGCGGTACTTC
-	TRBV4-2	TRBJ2-1	TRBD2	CASSQAPSGGPNNEQFF	TGTGCCAGCAGCCAAGCTCCTAGCGGGGGGCCCAACAATGAGCAGTTCTTC
-	TRBV5-1	TRBJ2-3	-	CASSPALVRMEDTQYF	TGCGCCAGCAGCCCGGCCCTCGTGAGGATGGAAGATACGCAGTATTTT
-	TRBV25-1	TRBJ1-2	-	CASSEPGGSYYGYTF	TGTGCCAGCAGTGAACCCGGGGGTTCGTACTATGGCTACACCTTC
-	TRBV6-5	TRBJ2-2	-	CATLRGPVDHGELFF	TGTGCCACCCTTCGAGGTCCGGTTGATCACGGGGAGCTGTTTTTT
-	TRBV10-2	TRBJ2-1	TRBD2	CASSEPAGGHNEQFF	TGCGCCAGCAGTGAACCAGCGGGAGGCCACAATGAGCAGTTCTTC
-	TRBV6-5	TRBJ2-3	-	CASSPLAGFTDTQYF	TGTGCCAGCAGCCCACTGGCGGGGTTTACAGATACGCAGTATTTT
-	TRBV2	TRBJ2-3	-	CASSVQGADTQYF	TGTGCCAGCAGTGTACAGGGTGCGGATACGCAGTATTTT
-	TRBV28	TRBJ1-4	-	CASSSPRGGQLNEKLFF	TGTGCCAGCAGTTCTCCTCGGGGAGGGCAGCTTAATGAAAAACTGTTTTTT
-	TRBV7-2	TRBJ2-2	TRBD2	CASSLGLAGGPNTGELFF	TGTGCCAGCAGCTTAGGTCTAGCGGGAGGACCCAACACCGGGGAGCTGTTTTTT
-	TRBV6-5	TRBJ1-2	TRBD1	CASAWDRSNYGYTF	TGTGCCAGCGCCTGGGACAGATCTAACTATGGCTACACCTTC
-	TRBV6-5	TRBJ2-5	-	CASSFGLQETQYF	TGTGCCAGCAGTTTCGGACTGCAAGAGACCCAGTACTTC
-	TRBV2	TRBJ2-1	-	CASSERPLASSYNEQFF	TGTGCCAGCAGTGAACGCCCCCTAGCCAGCTCCTACAATGAGCAGTTCTTC
once	TRBV7-2	TRBJ2-1	TRBD2	CASSLTSGGNEQFF	TGTGCCAGCAGCTTGACTAGCGGGGGAAATGAGCAGTTCTTC
-	TRBV27	TRBJ2-7	TRBD1	CASTPTGAHEQYF	TGTGCCAGCACCCCGACAGGGGCCCACGAGCAGTACTTC
-	TRBV28	TRBJ2-7	TRBD2	CASSLHTSGGAKEQYF	TGTGCCAGCAGTTTGCATACTAGCGGGGGGGCCAAGGAGCAGTACTTC
-	TRBV19	TRBJ2-5	TRBD2	CASSIGGRAGQETQYF	TGTGCCAGTAGTATAGGTGGGAGGGCCGGCCAAGAGACCCAGTACTTC
many	TRBV5-1	TRBJ2-5	-	CASSPDAEGTQYF	TGCGCCAGCAGCCCTGACGCCGAGGGGACCCAGTACTTC
-	TRBV29-1	TRBJ2-2	TRBD2	CSVGPAGGTGELFF	TGCAGCGTTGGTCCAGCGGGAGGCACCGGGGAGCTGTTTTTT
-	TRBV7-9	TRBJ2-7	-	CASSFDIATSEQYF	TGTGCCAGCAGCTTTGACATAGCGACGAGCGAGCAGTACTTC
-	TRBV6-6	TRBJ2-5	TRBD1	CASSSATGAIQETQYF	TGTGCCAGCAGTTCCGCGACAGGGGCCATCCAAGAGACCCAGTACTTC
-	TRBV7-4	TRBJ2-7	TRBD2	CATTRGDYYEQYF	TGTGCCACCACCCGGGGGGATTACTACGAGCAGTACTTC
once	TRBV7-8	TRBJ2-2	TRBD1	CASSFGRDRGAGELFF	TGTGCCAGCAGCTTTGGTCGAGACAGGGGCGCCGGGGAGCTGTTTTTT
-	TRBV10-3	TRBJ2-2	-	CAISESLTRGAVDRELFF	TGTGCCATCAGTGAGTCGTTAACCCGCGGGGCGGTGGACCGGGAGCTGTTTTTT
once	TRBV7-3	TRBJ1-6	TRBD1	CASSSGQDNSPLHF	TGTGCCAGCAGCTCGGGACAGGATAATTCACCCCTCCACTTT
-	TRBV2	TRBJ2-1	TRBD1	CASTPGQGPNEQFF	TGTGCCAGTACTCCGGGACAGGGTCCGAATGAGCAGTTCTTC
-	TRBV6-5	TRBJ2-1	-	CASSKISPSYNEQFF	TGTGCCAGCAGCAAGATCAGTCCCTCCTACAATGAGCAGTTCTTC
-	TRBV5-4	TRBJ2-3	TRBD2	CASSLGLAGATDTQYF	TGTGCCAGCAGCCTCGGACTAGCGGGGGCCACAGATACGCAGTATTTT
-	TRBV2	TRBJ1-2	-	CASRSPNYGYTF	TGTGCCAGCAGAAGCCCCAACTATGGCTACACCTTC
once	TRBV27	TRBJ2-3	TRBD2	CASIALAGHTDTQYF	TGTGCCAGCATCGCACTAGCGGGGCACACAGATACGCAGTATTTT
-	TRBV28	TRBJ1-4	TRBD1	CASSLPLLTGVSEKLFF	TGTGCCAGCAGTTTACCCCTACTGACAGGGGTTAGTGAAAAACTGTTTTTT
-	TRBV14	TRBJ2-2	TRBD2	CASSQLAGGYTGELFF	TGTGCCAGCAGCCAATTAGCGGGAGGTTACACCGGGGAGCTGTTTTTT
few	TRBV3-1/TRBV3-2	TRBJ2-3	-	CASSQGAGADTQYF	TGTGCCAGCAGCCAAGGTGCAGGGGCGGATACGCAGTATTTT
-	TRBV3-1/TRBV3-2	TRBJ1-1	-	CASSQADSATEAFF	TGTGCCAGCAGCCAGGCCGACAGTGCTACTGAAGCTTTCTTT
-	TRBV27	TRBJ2-7	TRBD2	CASSLSGLAPTYEQYF	TGTGCCAGCAGTTTATCGGGACTAGCGCCTACCTACGAGCAGTACTTC
-	TRBV19	TRBJ1-5	TRBD1	CASSSTGVGSNQPQHF	TGTGCCAGTAGTTCAACAGGGGTGGGGAGCAATCAGCCCCAGCATTTT
-	TRBV28	TRBJ1-5	-	CASKTGLSNQPQHF	TGTGCCAGCAAAACTGGGCTCAGCAATCAGCCCCAGCATTTT
-	TRBV28	TRBJ2-1	TRBD2	CASSTPGGLAGGPMHNEQFF	TGTGCCAGCAGCACTCCCGGGGGACTAGCGGGAGGGCCGATGCACAATGAGCAGTTCTTC
-	TRBV6-5	TRBJ2-2	-	CASNPRATGELFF	TGTGCCAGCAACCCGAGGGCCACCGGGGAGCTGTTTTTT
few	TRBV5-1	TRBJ2-5	-	CASSLEARGETQYF	TGCGCCAGCAGCTTGGAGGCGCGAGGGGAGACCCAGTACTTC
-	TRBV28	TRBJ1-6	-	CASSRTAPYNSPLHF	TGTGCCAGCTCGAGGACAGCCCCGTATAATTCACCCCTCCACTTT